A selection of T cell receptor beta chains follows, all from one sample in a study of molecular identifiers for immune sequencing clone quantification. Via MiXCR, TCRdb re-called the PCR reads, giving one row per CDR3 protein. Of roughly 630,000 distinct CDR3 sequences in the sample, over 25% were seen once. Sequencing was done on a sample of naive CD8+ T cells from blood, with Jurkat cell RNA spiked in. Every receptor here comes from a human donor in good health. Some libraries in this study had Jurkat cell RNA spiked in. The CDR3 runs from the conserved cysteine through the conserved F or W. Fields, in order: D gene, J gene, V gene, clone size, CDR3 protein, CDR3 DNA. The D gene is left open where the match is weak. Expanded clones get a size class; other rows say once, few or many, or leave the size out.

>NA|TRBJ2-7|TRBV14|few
CASSQFPSSYEQYF
TGTGCCAGCAGCCAATTTCCGAGCTCCTACGAGCAGTACTTC
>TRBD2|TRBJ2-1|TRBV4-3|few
CASSQGIAGGNYNEQFF
TGCGCCAGCAGCCAAGGTATAGCGGGAGGGAACTACAATGAGCAGTTCTTC
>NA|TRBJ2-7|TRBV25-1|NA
CASSTSAYEQYF
TGTGCCAGCAGTACCTCGGCCTACGAGCAGTACTTC
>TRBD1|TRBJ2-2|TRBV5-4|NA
CASRGDRGETPGELFF
TGTGCCAGCAGGGGGGACAGGGGAGAAACACCCGGGGAGCTGTTTTTT
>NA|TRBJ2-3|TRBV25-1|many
CASSEWRQKGGTDTQYF
TGTGCCAGCAGTGAATGGAGGCAGAAGGGGGGCACAGATACGCAGTATTTT
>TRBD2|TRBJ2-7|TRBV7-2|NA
CASSLADSGGPSSYEQYF
TGTGCCAGCAGCTTAGCGGATAGCGGGGGGCCCAGCTCCTACGAGCAGTACTTC
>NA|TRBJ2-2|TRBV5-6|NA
CASSWRVTGELFF
TGTGCCAGCAGCTGGAGGGTGACCGGGGAGCTGTTTTTT
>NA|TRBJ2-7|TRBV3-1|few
CASSHGRLSSYEQYF
TGTGCCAGCAGCCACGGGAGACTTAGCTCCTACGAGCAGTACTTC
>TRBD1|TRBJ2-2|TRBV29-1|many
CSVPYRGFPGELFF
TGCAGCGTTCCTTACAGGGGGTTCCCCGGGGAGCTGTTTTTT
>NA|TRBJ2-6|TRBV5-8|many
CATSGPESYPSGANVLTF
TGTGCCACCTCGGGGCCTGAAAGCTACCCATCTGGGGCCAACGTCCTGACTTTC
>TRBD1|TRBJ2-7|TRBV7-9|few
CASGTGAGEQYF
TGTGCCAGCGGGACAGGGGCGGGCGAGCAGTACTTC
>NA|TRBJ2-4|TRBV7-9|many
CASSPGKYGDMAKNIQYF
TGTGCCAGCAGCCCCGGCAAATACGGGGACATGGCCAAAAACATTCAGTACTTC
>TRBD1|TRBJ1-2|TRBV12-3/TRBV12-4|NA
CASSSGQGGPVFTMRGYTF
TGTGCCAGCAGCTCGGGACAGGGCGGACCCGTCTTTACTATGCGAGGCTACACCTTC
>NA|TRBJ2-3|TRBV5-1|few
CASSRVGEITDTQYF
TGCGCCAGCAGCCGGGTAGGAGAGATAACAGATACGCAGTATTTT
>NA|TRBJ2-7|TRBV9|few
CASSVDGRSLYEQYF
TGTGCCAGCAGCGTAGATGGCAGATCCCTCTACGAGCAGTACTTC
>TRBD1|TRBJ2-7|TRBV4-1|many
CASSQGQGAVYEQYF
TGCGCCAGCAGCCAGGGACAGGGGGCTGTATACGAGCAGTACTTC
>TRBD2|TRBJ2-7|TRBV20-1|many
CSAPSAGGPYEQYF
TGCAGTGCTCCTTCGGCGGGAGGCCCCTACGAGCAGTACTTC
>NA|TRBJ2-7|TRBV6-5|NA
CASTNGHGLYEQYF
TGTGCCAGCACCAACGGGCATGGGCTATACGAGCAGTACTTC
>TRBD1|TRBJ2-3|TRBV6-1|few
CASSAEGQGIGWTDTQYF
TGTGCCAGCAGCGCAGAGGGACAGGGGATAGGTTGGACAGATACGCAGTATTTT
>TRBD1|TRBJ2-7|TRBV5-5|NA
CASSLYRGPEEQYF
TGTGCCAGCAGCTTGTACAGGGGGCCGGAGGAGCAGTACTTC
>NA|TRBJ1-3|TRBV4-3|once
CAGSQDSRTTGNTIYF
TGCGCCGGCAGCCAAGACAGCCGAACCACTGGAAACACCATATATTTT
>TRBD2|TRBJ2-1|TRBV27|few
CASSFLAGDYNEQFF
TGTGCCAGCAGTTTTTTAGCGGGGGACTACAATGAGCAGTTCTTC
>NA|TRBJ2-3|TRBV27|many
CASSFNPGPRTDTQYF
TGTGCCAGCAGTTTTAATCCAGGGCCCCGCACAGATACGCAGTATTTT
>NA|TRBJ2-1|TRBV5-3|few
CASSLWGYNEQFF
TGTGCCAGCAGCTTGTGGGGGTACAATGAGCAGTTCTTC
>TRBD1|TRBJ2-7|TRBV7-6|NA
CASSPGVGGSYEQYF
TGTGCCAGCAGCCCCGGAGTAGGGGGCAGCTACGAGCAGTACTTC
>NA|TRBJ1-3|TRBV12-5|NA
CASGLVGGGSGNTIYF
TGTGCTAGTGGTTTGGTAGGAGGGGGCTCTGGAAACACCATATATTTT
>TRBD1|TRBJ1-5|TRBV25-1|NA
CASSEGTGHNQPQHF
TGTGCCAGCAGTGAAGGGACAGGCCACAATCAGCCCCAGCATTTT
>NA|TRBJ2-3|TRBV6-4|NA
CASSEVVGTRLDTQYF
TGTGCCAGCAGTGAGGTGGTCGGGACCCGGCTGGATACGCAGTATTTT
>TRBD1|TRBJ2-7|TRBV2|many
CASGTGGYYEQYF
TGTGCCAGCGGGACAGGGGGATACTACGAGCAGTACTTC
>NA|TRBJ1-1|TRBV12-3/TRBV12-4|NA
CASSFSGTPNTEAFF
TGTGCCAGCAGTTTTTCCGGGACACCTAACACTGAAGCTTTCTTT
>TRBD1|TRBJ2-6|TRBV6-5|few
CASSYLNRGPVFPGANVLTF
TGTGCCAGCAGTTACTTGAACAGGGGTCCCGTTTTCCCTGGGGCCAACGTCCTGACTTTC
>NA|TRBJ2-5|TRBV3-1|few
CASSQEGTGETQYF
TGTGCCAGCAGCCAAGAAGGCACCGGAGAGACCCAGTACTTC
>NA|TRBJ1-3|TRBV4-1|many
CASSQDQGSGNTIYF
TGCGCCAGCAGCCAAGATCAGGGCTCTGGAAACACCATATATTTT
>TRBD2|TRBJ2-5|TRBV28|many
CASSLLAGFQETQYF
TGTGCCAGCAGTTTGCTAGCGGGGTTCCAAGAGACCCAGTACTTC
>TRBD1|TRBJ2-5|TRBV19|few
CASSMNSWTGVRETQYF
TGTGCCAGTAGTATGAATTCCTGGACAGGGGTGCGGGAGACCCAGTACTTC
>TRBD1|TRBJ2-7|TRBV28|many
CASSTGQGDYEQYF
TGTGCCAGCAGTACGGGACAGGGGGACTACGAGCAGTACTTC
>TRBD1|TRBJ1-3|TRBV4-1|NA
CASSQVVTGQISGNTIYF
TGCGCCAGCAGCCAAGTCGTGACAGGGCAAATCTCTGGAAACACCATATATTTT